This T cell receptor (beta chain) was sequenced for a study of CD8+CD57+ T cells in acquired aplastic anemia. Genomic DNA, the template, was used for profiling of the TCR beta VDJ and CDR3. TCRdb redid the calling of the reads with MiXCR, one entry per CDR3 protein. The table records fewer than 200,000 distinct CDR3 sequences, 65% to 75% of them present only once. A word on this clonotype: What it binds is not known.

Whoever was chosen for sequencing had shown CD8+CD57+ cell expansion by flow cytometry. There were no patients without severe acquired aplastic anemia. Blood came from patients not yet given any therapy. Trimming took 3 bases from V and 6 from J, leaving 18 bases between them. CDR1 is DFQATT, CDR2 SNEGSKA, per germline (reference sequence). The CDR3 runs to 15 residues. Whole-study results and caveats: Common to patients and controls were 25 to 30 CD8+ CDR3 sequences.

This receptor was taken from a human donor with aplastic anemia. The chain uses TRBV20-1 and TRBJ2-1; D is possibly TRBD2 (6 bases). Input material: sorted CD4+, CD8+, or CD8+CD57+ T cells (not recorded which) from PBMCs. The DNA of the CDR3 is TGCAGTGCTAGTCGACTGCCGGGAGCCCGCAATGAGCAGTTCTTC. Its protein product is CSASRLPGARNEQFF.